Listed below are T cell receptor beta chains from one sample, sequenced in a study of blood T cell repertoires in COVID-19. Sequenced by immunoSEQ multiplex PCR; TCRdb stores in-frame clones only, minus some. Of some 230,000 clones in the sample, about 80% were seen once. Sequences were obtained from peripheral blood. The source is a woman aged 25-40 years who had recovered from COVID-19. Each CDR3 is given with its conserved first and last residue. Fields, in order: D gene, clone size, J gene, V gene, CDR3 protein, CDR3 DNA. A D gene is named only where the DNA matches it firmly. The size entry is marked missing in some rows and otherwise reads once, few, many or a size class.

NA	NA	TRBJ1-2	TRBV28	CASSQLFEVVYGYTF	TGTGCCAGCAGTCAATTATTCGAGGTTGTCTACGGCTACACCTTC
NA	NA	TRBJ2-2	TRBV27	CASRPTGSAGELFF	TGTGCCAGCAGACCCACAGGGTCGGCCGGGGAGCTGTTTTTT
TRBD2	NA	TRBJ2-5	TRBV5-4	CASTPAGGEGETQYF	TGTGCCAGCACCCCAGCGGGAGGGGAAGGGGAGACCCAGTACTTC
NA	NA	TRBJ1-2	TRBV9	CASSVDTRDGYTF	TGTGCCAGCAGCGTAGACACTAGGGATGGCTACACCTTC
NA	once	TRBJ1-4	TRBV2	CASVGVQGRHEKLFF	TGTGCCAGCGTAGGGGTACAGGGAAGACACGAAAAACTGTTTTTT
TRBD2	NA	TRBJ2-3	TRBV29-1	CRASGSTDTQYF	TGCAGGGCTAGCGGGAGCACAGATACGCAGTATTTT
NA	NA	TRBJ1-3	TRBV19	CASSMSAVDGNTIYF	TGTGCCAGTAGTATGAGTGCCGTCGATGGAAACACCATATATTTT
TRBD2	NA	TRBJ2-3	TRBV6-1	CASSEARHRTRLGTDTQYF	TGTGCCAGCAGTGAAGCCCGTCATCGGACTAGGTTGGGCACAGATACGCAGTATTTT
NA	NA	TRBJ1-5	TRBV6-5	CASSQGLGNQPQHF	TGTGCCAGCAGTCAGGGTTTAGGCAATCAGCCCCAGCATTTT
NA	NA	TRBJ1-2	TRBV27	CASSLSTGANYGYTF	TGTGCCAGCAGTTTATCGACGGGGGCTAACTATGGCTACACCTTC
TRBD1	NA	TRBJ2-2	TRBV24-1	CATSGQGATGELFF	TGTGCCACCTCCGGACAGGGGGCGACCGGGGAGCTGTTTTTT
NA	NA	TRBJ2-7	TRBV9	CASSPGGRGLQWEQYF	TGTGCCAGCAGCCCGGGGGGCCGGGGGCTCCAATGGGAGCAGTACTTC
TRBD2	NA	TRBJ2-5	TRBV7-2	CASSTRRLAEPDQETQYF	TGTGCCAGCAGCACCCGTCGGCTAGCGGAGCCAGACCAAGAGACCCAGTACTTC
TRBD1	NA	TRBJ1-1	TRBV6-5	CASSLDRANTEAFF	TGTGCCAGCAGTTTGGACAGGGCGAACACTGAAGCTTTCTTT
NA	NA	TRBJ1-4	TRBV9	CASSPNQGGFGEKLFF	TGTGCCAGCAGCCCAAACCAAGGGGGTTTTGGTGAAAAACTGTTTTTT
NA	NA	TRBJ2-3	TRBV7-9	CATGSTDTQYF	TGTGCCACAGGGAGCACAGATACGCAGTATTTT
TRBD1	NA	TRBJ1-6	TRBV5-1	CASSLGNWDSSYNSPLHF	TGCGCCAGCAGCTTGGGGAATTGGGACAGCTCCTATAATTCACCCCTCCACTTT
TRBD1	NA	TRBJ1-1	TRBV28	CASSFPTGRIGSEAFF	TGTGCCAGCAGTTTTCCGACAGGGCGGATAGGGTCCGAAGCTTTCTTT
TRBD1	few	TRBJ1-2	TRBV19	CASSPTGTIGYTF	TGTGCCAGTAGTCCGACAGGGACGATTGGCTACACCTTC